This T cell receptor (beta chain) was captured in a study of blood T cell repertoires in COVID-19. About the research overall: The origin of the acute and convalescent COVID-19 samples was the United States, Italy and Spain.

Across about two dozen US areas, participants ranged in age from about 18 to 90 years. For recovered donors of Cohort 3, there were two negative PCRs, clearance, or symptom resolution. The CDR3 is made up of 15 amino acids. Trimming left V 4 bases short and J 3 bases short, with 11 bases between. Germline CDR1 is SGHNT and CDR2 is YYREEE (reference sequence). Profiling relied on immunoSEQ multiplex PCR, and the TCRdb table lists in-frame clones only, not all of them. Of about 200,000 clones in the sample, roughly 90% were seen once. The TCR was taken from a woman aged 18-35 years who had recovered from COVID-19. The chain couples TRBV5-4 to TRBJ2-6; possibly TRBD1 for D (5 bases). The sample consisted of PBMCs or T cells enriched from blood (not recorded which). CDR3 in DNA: TGTGCCAGCAGCGGGGCTGGGTTTGGGGCCAACGTCCTGACTTTC. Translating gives CASSGAGFGANVLTF.